This TCR beta chain was recovered during a study of blood T cell repertoires in COVID-19. For the study at large: Sites across the United States, Italy and Spain contributed samples from acute and convalescent COVID-19. Sample material is recorded as cDNA or gDNA derived from T cells, B-cell-depleted T cells, or PBMCs.

Trimming cost V 5 bases and J 6 bases, with 16 bases left between them. CDR1 is SGHTA and CDR2 is FQGNSA in the germline V gene. CDR3 length equals 14 residues. Original processing notes: Reference gene primer amplification yielded estimated nucleated cell counts. Data came from immunoSEQ multiplex PCR; TCRdb stores just in-frame clones and leaves some out. The DNA was the basis for D and trimming; V, J and clone size are from that table. The top ten hold approximately 4.8% of the sample, which has roughly 230,000 clones, around 81% seen once. The rearrangement uses TRBV7-2 and TRBJ1-1, with D perhaps TRBD1 (6 bases). The sequence was collected from a man aged 50 or older with active or convalescent COVID-19. The specimen was peripheral blood. CDR3 nucleotides: TGTGCCAGCAGCCCCTTGGAGGGGGGGGCTGAAGCTTTCTTT. This codes for CASSPLEGGAEAFF.